These T cell receptor beta chains were read from a single sample in a study of T cells after yellow fever vaccination. TCRdb reprocessed the 5' RACE reads via MiXCR and lists one record per CDR3 protein. The profile shows about 74,000 distinct CDR3 sequences, approximately 6.9% of them singletons. Sample: CD8+ T cells sorted from PBMCs, taken 4 to 5 days after the first yellow fever vaccination. Receptor source: a young man who received the YFV17D yellow fever vaccine. Both conserved end residues are trimmed from each CDR3. A D gene is named only where the DNA matches it firmly.

d_gene: TRBD1
j_gene: TRBJ1-3
v_gene: TRBV6-1
CDR3aa: ASSMRTGVISGNTIY

d_gene: NA
j_gene: TRBJ2-1
v_gene: TRBV6-2/TRBV6-3
CDR3aa: ASSYSYEQF

d_gene: TRBD1
j_gene: TRBJ1-2
v_gene: TRBV3-1
CDR3aa: ASSQESNRGFTYYGYT

d_gene: NA
j_gene: TRBJ2-1
v_gene: TRBV7-6
CDR3aa: ASSRPGYNEQF

d_gene: NA
j_gene: TRBJ2-2
v_gene: TRBV29-1
CDR3aa: SGRGAAPGELF

d_gene: TRBD2
j_gene: TRBJ2-1
v_gene: TRBV7-9
CDR3aa: ASSASGGNEQF

d_gene: NA
j_gene: TRBJ2-1
v_gene: TRBV4-1
CDR3aa: ASSQAYEQF

d_gene: TRBD2
j_gene: TRBJ2-3
v_gene: TRBV7-6
CDR3aa: ASSLSGGDTDTQY

d_gene: NA
j_gene: TRBJ2-3
v_gene: TRBV29-1
CDR3aa: SAWTRDDTQY

d_gene: TRBD2
j_gene: TRBJ2-1
v_gene: TRBV6-6
CDR3aa: ASSYILAGYNNEQF

d_gene: NA
j_gene: TRBJ1-2
v_gene: TRBV20-1
CDR3aa: SALTEEGQEGYT

d_gene: NA
j_gene: TRBJ1-6
v_gene: TRBV7-8
CDR3aa: ASSTTTRDSTYNSPLH

d_gene: NA
j_gene: TRBJ2-7
v_gene: TRBV7-2
CDR3aa: ASSLGTKTYEQY

d_gene: NA
j_gene: TRBJ2-3
v_gene: TRBV2
CDR3aa: ATYGTRTDTQY

d_gene: TRBD2
j_gene: TRBJ2-5
v_gene: TRBV5-1
CDR3aa: ASSSETSDETQY

d_gene: TRBD1
j_gene: TRBJ1-6
v_gene: TRBV6-5
CDR3aa: ASSYSALDRSSYNSPLH

d_gene: NA
j_gene: TRBJ2-1
v_gene: TRBV12-3/TRBV12-4
CDR3aa: ASSLNTRYNEQF

d_gene: NA
j_gene: TRBJ1-1
v_gene: TRBV12-5
CDR3aa: ASGRGGDEAF

d_gene: TRBD1
j_gene: TRBJ2-3
v_gene: TRBV25-1
CDR3aa: ASSERRQGGTDTQY

d_gene: TRBD1
j_gene: TRBJ1-2
v_gene: TRBV12-3/TRBV12-4
CDR3aa: ASRGQGRDYGYT

d_gene: TRBD1
j_gene: TRBJ1-1
v_gene: TRBV27
CDR3aa: ASSLWRDSVNTEAF

d_gene: NA
j_gene: TRBJ2-3
v_gene: TRBV5-1
CDR3aa: ASSFLTAPDTQY

d_gene: NA
j_gene: TRBJ2-2
v_gene: TRBV29-1
CDR3aa: SAVRTGELF

d_gene: TRBD1
j_gene: TRBJ1-4
v_gene: TRBV5-5
CDR3aa: ASSFPLGQEDEKLF

d_gene: NA
j_gene: TRBJ2-4
v_gene: TRBV5-1
CDR3aa: ASSLTGLAKNIQY

d_gene: TRBD2
j_gene: TRBJ2-7
v_gene: TRBV7-9
CDR3aa: ASSRRSGTSGGSSEQY

d_gene: NA
j_gene: TRBJ2-2
v_gene: TRBV9
CDR3aa: ASSVVETGTGELF

d_gene: NA
j_gene: TRBJ2-7
v_gene: TRBV12-3/TRBV12-4
CDR3aa: ASSLMGGRSYEQY

d_gene: NA
j_gene: TRBJ2-1
v_gene: TRBV4-1
CDR3aa: ASGKPGYNEQF

d_gene: NA
j_gene: TRBJ2-1
v_gene: TRBV12-3/TRBV12-4
CDR3aa: ASSLARGVDNEQF

d_gene: NA
j_gene: TRBJ2-3
v_gene: TRBV29-1
CDR3aa: SDAGDRTDTQY

d_gene: NA
j_gene: TRBJ2-5
v_gene: TRBV6-1
CDR3aa: ASRVGPHGTQY